The clone carrying this T cell receptor (beta chain) appeared many times. The library was built from around 400 ng RNA with molecular barcoded adaptors for alpha/delta and beta/gamma chains. One entry per CDR3 protein, called by TCRdb with MiXCR from the reads. The sample has 20,000 or so distinct CDR3 sequences; roughly 23% are singletons. V was pared by 6 bases and J by 4 bases, with 20 bases between. This CDR3 has 16 amino acids. At the time of active disease, bone marrow was collected from every patient. This sample was taken from a study of read filtering for tumor transcriptome and immune sequencing.

The sequenced sample consisted of a population of CD138-negative cells sorted from bone marrow. The receptor's source is a donor aged 40 or over with multiple myeloma. The chain recombines TRBV12-3 or TRBV12-4 with TRBJ2-3; possibly TRBD2 for D (7 bases). This CDR3 is CASSPRRGGGADTQYF. CDR3 nucleotide sequence: TGTGCCAGCAGCCCGAGGAGGGGAGGGGGGGCAGATACGCAGTATTTT.